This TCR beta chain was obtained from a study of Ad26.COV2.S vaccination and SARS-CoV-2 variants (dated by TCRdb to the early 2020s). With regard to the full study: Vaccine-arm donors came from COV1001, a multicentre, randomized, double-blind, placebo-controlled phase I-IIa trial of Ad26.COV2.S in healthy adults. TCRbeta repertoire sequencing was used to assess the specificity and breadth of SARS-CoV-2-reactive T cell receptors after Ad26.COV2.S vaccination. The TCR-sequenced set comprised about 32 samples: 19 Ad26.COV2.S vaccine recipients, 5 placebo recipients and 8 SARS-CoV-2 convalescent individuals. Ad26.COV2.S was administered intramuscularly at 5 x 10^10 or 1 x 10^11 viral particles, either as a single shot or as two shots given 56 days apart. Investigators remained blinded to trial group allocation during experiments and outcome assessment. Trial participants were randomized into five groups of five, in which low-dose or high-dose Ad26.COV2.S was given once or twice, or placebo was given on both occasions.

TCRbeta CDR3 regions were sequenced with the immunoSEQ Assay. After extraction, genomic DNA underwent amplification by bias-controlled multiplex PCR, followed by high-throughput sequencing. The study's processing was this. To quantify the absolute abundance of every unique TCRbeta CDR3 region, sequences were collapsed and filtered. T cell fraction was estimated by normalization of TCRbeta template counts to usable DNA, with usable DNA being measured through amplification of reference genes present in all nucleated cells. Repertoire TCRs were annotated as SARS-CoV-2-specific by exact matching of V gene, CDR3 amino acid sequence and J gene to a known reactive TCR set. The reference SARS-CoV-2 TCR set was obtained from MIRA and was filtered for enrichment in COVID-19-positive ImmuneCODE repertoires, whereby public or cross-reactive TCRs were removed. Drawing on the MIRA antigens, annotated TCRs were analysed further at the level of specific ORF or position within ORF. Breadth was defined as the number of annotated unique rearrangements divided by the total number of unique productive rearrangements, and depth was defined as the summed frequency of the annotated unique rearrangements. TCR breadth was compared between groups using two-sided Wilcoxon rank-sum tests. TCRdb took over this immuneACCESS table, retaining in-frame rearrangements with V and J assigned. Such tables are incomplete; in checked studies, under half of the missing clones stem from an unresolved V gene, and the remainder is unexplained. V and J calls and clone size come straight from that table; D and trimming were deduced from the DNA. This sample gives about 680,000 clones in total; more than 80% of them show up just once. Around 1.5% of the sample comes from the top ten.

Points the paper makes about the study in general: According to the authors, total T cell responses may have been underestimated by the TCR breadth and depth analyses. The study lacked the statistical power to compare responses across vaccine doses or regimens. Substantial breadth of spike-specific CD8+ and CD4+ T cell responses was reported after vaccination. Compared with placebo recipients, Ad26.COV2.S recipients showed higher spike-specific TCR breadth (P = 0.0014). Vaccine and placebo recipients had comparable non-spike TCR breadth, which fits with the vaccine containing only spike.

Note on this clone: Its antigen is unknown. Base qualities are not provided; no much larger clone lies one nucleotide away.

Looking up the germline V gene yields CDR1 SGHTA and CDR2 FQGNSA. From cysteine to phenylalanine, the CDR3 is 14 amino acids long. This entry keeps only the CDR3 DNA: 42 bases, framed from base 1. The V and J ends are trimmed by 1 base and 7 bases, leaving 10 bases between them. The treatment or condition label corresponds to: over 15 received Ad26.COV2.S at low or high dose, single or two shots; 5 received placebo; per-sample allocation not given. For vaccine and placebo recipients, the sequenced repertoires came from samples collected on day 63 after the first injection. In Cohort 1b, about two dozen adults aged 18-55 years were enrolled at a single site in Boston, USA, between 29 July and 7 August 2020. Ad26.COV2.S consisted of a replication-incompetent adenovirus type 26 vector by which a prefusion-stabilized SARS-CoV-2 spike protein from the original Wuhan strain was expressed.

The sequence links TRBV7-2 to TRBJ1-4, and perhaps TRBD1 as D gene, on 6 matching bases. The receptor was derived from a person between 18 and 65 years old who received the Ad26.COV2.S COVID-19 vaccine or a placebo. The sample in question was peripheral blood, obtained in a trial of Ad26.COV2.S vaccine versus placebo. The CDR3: CASSLGGGSEKLFF. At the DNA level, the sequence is TGTGCCAGCAGCTTAGGAGGGGGAAGTGAAAAACTGTTTTTT.